This passage covers 4 T cell receptor beta chains from one sample sequenced in a study of T cell responses to AZD1222 COVID-19 vaccine. Only in-frame clones appear in the TCRdb table, and some are missing; sequencing was by immunoSEQ multiplex PCR. The sample contains over 95,000 clones, 87% of which appear only once. The sample was peripheral blood, taken on day 0 of AZD1222 vaccination. All receptors come from an adult in good health.

The J gene is TRBJ2-7, the V gene TRBV30, with 16 bases matching TRBD2. CDR3 length: 15 amino acids. Germline CDR1 is GTSNPN and CDR2 is SVGIG (reference sequence). With 8 bases clipped from V and 6 bases from J, the junction kept 10 bases outside the gene matches. The CDR3 here is CAPPGTSGRAGEQYF. In DNA form, the CDR3 reads TGTGCCCCTCCGGGGACTAGCGGGAGGGCGGGCGAGCAGTACTTC.

This chain uses TRBV30 with TRBJ1-6, with TRBD1 matching 7 bases. CDR1 GTSNPN and CDR2 SVGIG come from the germline V gene (reference sequence). This CDR3 contains 15 residues. V lost 2 bases to trimming and J lost 13 bases; unmatched junction nucleotides: 14. CDR3 coding DNA: TGTGCCTGGAGTACCACGGGACAGATTAATAATCCCCTCCACTTT. Translation gives CAWSTTGQINNPLHF.

This clone was seen a handful of times. The genes are TRBV24-1 and TRBJ2-3; 10 bases match TRBD1. The V segment lost 6 bases and the J segment 6 bases; nucleotides outside the gene matches: 5. Germline V gives CDR1 KGHDR, CDR2 SFDVKD. The CDR3 is 14 amino acids. The CDR3 sequence: CATSKQDRGDTQYF. CDR3 nucleotide sequence: TGTGCCACCAGTAAACAGGACAGGGGGGATACGCAGTATTTT.

This clone showed up just a few times. The rearrangement uses TRBV11-1 and TRBJ1-1; the D is unclear. The CDR3 covers 14 residues. Deletions cut 5 bases from V and 1 base from J, with 11 bases between. Germline CDR1 SGHAT, CDR2 FQDESV (reference sequence). CDR3: CASSPPAANTEAFF. CDR3 coding DNA: TGTGCCAGCAGCCCCCCGGCAGCGAACACTGAAGCTTTCTTT.